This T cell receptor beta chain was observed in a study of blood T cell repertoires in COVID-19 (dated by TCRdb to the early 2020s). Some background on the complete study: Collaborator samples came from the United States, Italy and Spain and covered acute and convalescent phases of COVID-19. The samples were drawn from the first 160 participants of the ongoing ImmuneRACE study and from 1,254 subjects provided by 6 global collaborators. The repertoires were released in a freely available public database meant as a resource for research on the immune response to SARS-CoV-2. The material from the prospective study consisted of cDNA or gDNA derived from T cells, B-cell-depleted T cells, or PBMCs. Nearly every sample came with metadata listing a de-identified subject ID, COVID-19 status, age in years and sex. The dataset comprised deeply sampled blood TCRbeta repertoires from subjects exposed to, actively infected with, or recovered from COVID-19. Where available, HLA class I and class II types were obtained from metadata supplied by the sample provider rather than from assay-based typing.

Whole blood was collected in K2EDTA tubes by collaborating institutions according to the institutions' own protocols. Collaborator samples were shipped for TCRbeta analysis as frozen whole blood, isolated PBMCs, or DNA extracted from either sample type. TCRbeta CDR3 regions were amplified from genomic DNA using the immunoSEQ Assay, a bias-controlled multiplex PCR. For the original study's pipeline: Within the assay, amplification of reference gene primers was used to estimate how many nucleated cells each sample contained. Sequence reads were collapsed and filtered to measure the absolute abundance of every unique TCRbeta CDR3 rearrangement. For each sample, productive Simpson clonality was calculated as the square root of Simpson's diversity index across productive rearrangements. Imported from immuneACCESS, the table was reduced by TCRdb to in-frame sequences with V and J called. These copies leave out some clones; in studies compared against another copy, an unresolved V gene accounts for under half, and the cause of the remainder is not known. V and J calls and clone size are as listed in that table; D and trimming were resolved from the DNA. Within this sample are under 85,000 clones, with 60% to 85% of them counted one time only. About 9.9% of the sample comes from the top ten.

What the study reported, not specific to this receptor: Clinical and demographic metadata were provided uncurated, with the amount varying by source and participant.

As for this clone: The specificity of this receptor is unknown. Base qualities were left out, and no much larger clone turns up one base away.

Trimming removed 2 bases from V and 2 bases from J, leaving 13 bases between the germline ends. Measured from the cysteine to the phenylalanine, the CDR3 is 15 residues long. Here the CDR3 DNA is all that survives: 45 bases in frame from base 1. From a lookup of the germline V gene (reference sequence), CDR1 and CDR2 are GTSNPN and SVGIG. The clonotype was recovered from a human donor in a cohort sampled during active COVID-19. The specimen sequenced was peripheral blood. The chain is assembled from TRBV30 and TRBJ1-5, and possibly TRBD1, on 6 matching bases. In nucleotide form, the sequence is TGTGCCTGGAGTCAGGGGACCGTTGGCAATCAGCCCCAGCATTTT. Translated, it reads CAWSQGTVGNQPQHF.